The rows below give T cell receptor beta chains drawn from one sample of a study of T cell repertoires in cytomegalovirus infection. For these TCRs, the target antigens are not known. TCRdb passed the reads through MiXCR, listing each CDR3 protein once. The sample lists 300,000 to 400,000 distinct CDR3 sequences; under 35% were seen once. The sample here was cultured PBMCs, taken from culture after CMV antigen stimulation. The receptor set was obtained from a human donor in good health (CMV status not recorded). Some clones in this sample may be carry-over from other donors' samples. The CDR3 runs from the conserved cysteine through the conserved F or W. The D gene is left open where the match is weak. Part of the rows lack a size; the others show once, few, many or a class for expanded clones.

>few|TRBJ2-1|TRBD2|TRBV9
CASSPMGTSGPKEQFF
TGTGCCAGCAGCCCGATGGGGACTAGCGGGCCTAAGGAGCAGTTCTTC
>-|TRBJ1-6|-|TRBV30
CAWSSGQTGSPLHF
TGTGCCTGGAGTTCCGGTCAAACAGGGTCACCCCTCCACTTT
>few|TRBJ2-1|-|TRBV7-6
CASSPKKNILLSSYNEQFF
TGTGCCAGCAGCCCAAAAAAGAACATCCTTCTAAGCTCCTACAATGAGCAGTTCTTC
>-|TRBJ2-5|-|TRBV28
CASSSPGRPKTQYF
TGTGCCAGCAGTTCGCCAGGGCGCCCTAAGACCCAGTACTTC
>-|TRBJ2-2|-|TRBV6-1
CASSDENTGELFF
TGTGCCAGCAGTGATGAGAACACCGGGGAGCTGTTTTTT
>-|TRBJ2-7|-|TRBV6-5
CASSYSEGNEQYF
TGTGCCAGCAGTTACTCGGAGGGAAACGAGCAGTACTTC
>-|TRBJ2-1|-|TRBV5-6
CASSLSVGGDLSNEQFF
TGTGCCAGCAGCTTGTCAGTAGGAGGAGATTTGTCGAATGAGCAGTTCTTC
>few|TRBJ1-1|-|TRBV19
CASSDRMNTEAFF
TGTGCCAGTAGTGACAGGATGAACACTGAAGCTTTCTTT
>few|TRBJ1-5|-|TRBV5-1
CASSRGGRDQPQHF
TGCGCCAGCAGTCGGGGGGGGCGCGATCAGCCCCAGCATTTT
>few|TRBJ2-2|-|TRBV10-3
CAISDVRAGELFF
TGTGCCATCAGTGATGTTCGGGCCGGGGAGCTGTTTTTT
>-|TRBJ2-7|TRBD2|TRBV5-1
CASSLGPAGESEQYF
TGCGCCAGCAGCTTGGGACCAGCGGGAGAAAGCGAGCAGTACTTC
>-|TRBJ1-2|-|TRBV19
CASRPAGTPNYGYTF
TGTGCCAGTAGACCCGCCGGGACCCCTAACTATGGCTACACCTTC
>few|TRBJ2-7|-|TRBV7-2
CASSSLPGEQYF
TGTGCCAGCAGCTCCCTGCCTGGCGAGCAGTACTTC
>-|TRBJ2-1|-|TRBV7-9
CASSRTHEQFF
TGTGCCAGCAGCCGCACACATGAGCAGTTCTTC
>-|TRBJ2-7|TRBD2|TRBV7-6
CASSFLGASGSYEQYF
TGTGCCAGCAGCTTCCTCGGGGCTAGCGGGTCCTACGAGCAGTACTTC
>-|TRBJ2-7|-|TRBV18
CASSLGIAASYEQYF
TGTGCCAGCTCACTCGGTATAGCGGCGTCCTACGAGCAGTACTTC
>few|TRBJ2-3|TRBD2|TRBV20-1
CSPNLAGITDTQYF
TGCAGCCCTAACCTAGCGGGAATCACAGATACGCAGTATTTT
>few|TRBJ2-7|TRBD2|TRBV4-2
CASSQDELAGGYEQYF
TGTGCCAGCAGCCAAGATGAACTAGCGGGAGGGTACGAGCAGTACTTC
>-|TRBJ1-6|-|TRBV20-1
CSARDYRAYKNSPLHF
TGCAGTGCTAGAGATTACAGGGCATACAAAAATTCACCCCTCCACTTT
>-|TRBJ2-5|-|TRBV7-9
CASSFGQFQETQYF
TGTGCCAGCAGCTTCGGACAGTTCCAAGAGACCCAGTACTTC
>few|TRBJ2-2|-|TRBV7-2
CASSLNLRNTGELFF
TGTGCCAGCAGCTTAAATCTGCGGAACACCGGGGAGCTGTTTTTT
>-|TRBJ1-5|-|TRBV6-6
CASSPNQPQHF
TGTGCCAGCAGTCCGAATCAGCCCCAGCATTTT
>-|TRBJ1-1|-|TRBV20-1
CSARDRGSSTEAFF
TGCAGTGCTAGAGATAGGGGATCGAGCACTGAAGCTTTCTTT
>many|TRBJ1-6|-|TRBV7-8
CATRDTYNSPLHF
TGTGCCACCCGGGACACTTATAATTCACCCCTCCACTTT
>few|TRBJ2-1|TRBD2|TRBV20-1
CSADGAGGYYNEQFF
TGCAGTGCTGATGGAGCGGGAGGGTACTACAATGAGCAGTTCTTC
>-|TRBJ2-7|TRBD1|TRBV6-1
CASRPRRDRGNEQYF
TGTGCCAGCAGACCACGCCGGGACAGGGGGAACGAGCAGTACTTC
>-|TRBJ1-5|-|TRBV7-6
CASSWNAQHF
TGTGCCAGCAGCTGGAACGCCCAGCATTTT